Listed here are 22 T cell receptor beta chains from one sample, sequenced in a study of T cells in Graves' hyperthyroidism and ophthalmopathy. TCR beta CDR3 regions were amplified from RNA. Initially, a first-round RT-PCR of the TCR CDR3 employed the HTBI primer set. MiXCR was run by TCRdb on the multiplex PCR reads, yielding one entry per CDR3 protein. The data contain around 600,000 distinct CDR3 sequences, 14% of them singletons. Source material: blood. These receptor sequences come from a woman in her forties or fifties with Graves' ophthalmopathy.

The table lists this clonotype with many counts. The rearrangement joins TRBV13 to TRBJ2-1; no firm D call. The CDR3 consists of 13 residues. V was cut by 5 bases and J by 7 bases, with 12 bases left in between. Germline CDR1 PRHDT, CDR2 FYEKMQ (reference sequence). In DNA, the CDR3 is TGTGCCAGCAGCCAAACTGAGTCAAATGAGCAGTTCTTC. It translates to CASSQTESNEQFF.

This clonotype was observed at least ten times. CDR3 bases: TGTGCCTGGAGTGTAGTCTGGAGGAGCTCCTACGAGCAGTACTTC. Translating gives CAWSVVWRSSYEQYF. V gene TRBV30 combines with J gene TRBJ2-7, with D possibly being TRBD2 (5 bases). This CDR3 spans 15 amino acids. Germline CDR1 is GTSNPN and CDR2 is SVGIG (reference sequence). V shed 0 bases and J shed 0 bases, with 12 bases lying between them.

This clonotype was observed at least ten times. The rearrangement joins TRBV11-3 to TRBJ2-3; 12 positions agree with TRBD2. Germline V gene lookup returns CDR1 SGHNT and CDR2 YENEEA. Trimming removed 6 bases from V and 3 bases from J; junction bases left unmatched: 4. The CDR3 is 15 amino acids. The CDR3 region is CASSALAGGTDTQYF. As DNA, the CDR3 is TGTGCCAGCAGTGCACTAGCGGGAGGAACAGATACGCAGTATTTT.

The chain is built from TRBV20-1 and TRBJ2-7; 12 positions match TRBD1. Germline V CDR1 and CDR2: DFQATT, SNEGSKA (reference sequence). The CDR3 runs 15 residues. V lost 5 bases and J lost 1; bases outside the gene matches: 6. CDR3 in DNA: TGCAGTGCTGCGTGGGACAGGGGGCCTTCCTACGAGCAGTACTTC. This gives the protein CSAAWDRGPSYEQYF.

This clonotype was counted a single time. The chain recombines TRBV12-3 or TRBV12-4 with TRBJ1-1, with D uncertain. The CDR3 covers 16 residues. Between the trimmed V and J ends, which lost 6 bases and 1 base, there was a span of 18 bases. The CDR3 here is CASSQQRPSRNTEAFF. The CDR3 nucleotides read TGTGCCAGCAGCCAACAGAGACCTAGTAGGAACACTGAAGCTTTCTTT.

This clonotype was detected ten times or more. The chain is built from TRBV20-1 and TRBJ2-5, with D hard to call. Between the trimmed V and J ends, which lost 0 bases and 6 bases, there was a span of 8 bases. This CDR3 is built from 12 residues. Per the germline V gene, CDR1 is DFQATT and CDR2 is SNEGSKA (reference sequence). The CDR3 loop reads CSARDTTQTQYF. CDR3 coding DNA: TGCAGTGCTAGAGATACGACGCAGACCCAGTACTTC.

The table lists this clonotype with a few counts. The V gene is TRBV7-8, the J gene TRBJ1-4; no clear D gene. Trimming took 4 bases from V and 0 from J, leaving 9 bases between them. CDR1 SGHVS and CDR2 FQNEAQ come from the germline V gene. This CDR3 contains 15 residues. The CDR3 bases are TGTGCCAGCAGCTCCCGACTGGCAACTAATGAAAAACTGTTTTTT. Translation: CASSSRLATNEKLFF. Variable domain in full (rest from reference TRBV7-8 and TRBJ1-4): GAGVSQSPRYKVAKRGQDVALRCDPISGHVSLFWYQQALGQGPEFLTYFQNEAQLDKSGLPSDRFFAERPEGSVSTLKIQRTQQEDSAVYLCASSSRLATNEKLFFGSGTQLSVL.

This clonotype was recorded a few times. V and J are TRBV28 and TRBJ1-4; maybe TRBD1 (6 bases). Trimming stripped 4 bases from V and 5 bases from J, with 20 bases between. The CDR3 has 17 residues. CDR1 and CDR2 from the germline V gene are MDHEN and SYDVKM. This CDR3 is CASSYDPQGHPNEKLFF. In DNA form, the CDR3 reads TGTGCCAGCAGTTACGACCCCCAGGGGCACCCAAATGAAAAACTGTTTTTT.

This clonotype was detected a few times. This rearrangement joins TRBV6-5 to TRBJ1-1, with D maybe TRBD1 (5 bases). CDR1 is MNHEY, CDR2 SVGAGI, per germline. Trimming took 2 bases from V and 4 from J, leaving 8 bases between them. This CDR3 spans 13 amino acids. CDR3 sequence (DNA): TGTGCCAGCAGTTACCAGGGAGGCACTGAAGCTTTCTTT. Translation: CASSYQGGTEAFF.

This clonotype showed up many times. The chain combines TRBV6-1 with TRBJ2-1, with 10 bases that match TRBD2. V lost 6 bases and J lost 1; bases outside the gene matches: 9. The CDR3 extends over 17 amino acids. Germline V lookup: CDR1 MNHNS, CDR2 SASEGT. In DNA form, the CDR3 reads TGTGCCAGCAGGGGGACTAGCGAGATCCGATCCTACAATGAGCAGTTCTTC. It codes for CASRGTSEIRSYNEQFF.

This clonotype came up many times. The CDR3 coding sequence is TGTGCCAGCAGTTTAACTTGGCAGGGGAGGTTCCACGAGCAGTACTTC. It yields the protein CASSLTWQGRFHEQYF. The chain has TRBV28 and TRBJ2-7; D is possibly TRBD1 or TRBD2 (6 bases each). Germline V CDR1 and CDR2: MDHEN, SYDVKM. The V end lost 2 bases, the J end lost 5 bases, and 19 bases lay between the germline ends. This CDR3 region has 16 residues.

The CDR3 DNA follows: TGTGCCATCAGTGACCGACAGGGCGATCAGCCCCAGCATTTT. Its translation: CAISDRQGDQPQHF. The rearrangement links TRBV10-3 to TRBJ1-5; TRBD1 matches at 7 bases. Per germline, CDR1 ENHRY and CDR2 SYGVKD. Losses at the gene ends were 3 bases for V and 5 bases for J; bases not matched to a gene: 4. The CDR3 extends over 14 amino acids.

This clonotype was observed a few times. The chain links TRBV18 to TRBJ2-5; 10 nucleotides line up with TRBD1. Germline values: CDR1 KGHSH, CDR2 LQKENI. CDR3 length: 20 amino acids. J gave up 3 bases and V 1 base, and 17 bases lay outside the gene matches. This CDR3 reads CASSPRAGSGTGALKETQYF. In DNA, the CDR3 is TGTGCCAGCTCACCACGGGCTGGATCCGGGACAGGGGCTTTGAAAGAGACCCAGTACTTC.

The V call is TRBV7-2, the J call TRBJ1-1, with 7 bases matching TRBD1. Germline assignment: CDR1 SGHTA and CDR2 FQGNSA. V gave up 4 bases and J gave up 2 bases; unmatched junction bases: 7. This CDR3 contains 15 residues. The CDR3 sequence is CASSSEEGANTEAFF. Here the CDR3 DNA reads TGTGCCAGCAGCTCAGAGGAGGGGGCCAACACTGAAGCTTTCTTT.

Remarks on this clonotype: A read error may explain this, as a much larger clone is one base away. The chain employs TRBV28 and TRBJ1-2, with 9 nucleotides matching TRBD1. Germline V gives CDR1 MDHEN, CDR2 SYDVKM. CDR3 length: 16 amino acids. The CDR3: CACSLSGQGVNYGYTF. Written as DNA, the CDR3 is TGTGCCTGCAGTTTATCGGGACAGGGAGTCAACTATGGCTACACCTTC.

This clonotype was observed at least ten times. V gene TRBV28 combines with J gene TRBJ2-7, with TRBD1 matching over 10 bases. In germline, CDR1 is MDHEN, CDR2 SYDVKM. V lost 5 bases, J lost 3 bases, and 4 bases stayed unmatched. CDR3 length equals 14 residues. The CDR3 is CASSMGTGVYEQYF. The CDR3 nucleotides read TGTGCCAGCAGTATGGGGACAGGGGTCTACGAGCAGTACTTC.

The table lists this clonotype with a few counts. V gene TRBV5-4 combines with J gene TRBJ2-2; tentatively, D is TRBD1 or TRBD2 (5 bases each). The CDR3 is 14 residues long. Germline CDR1 reads SGHNT; CDR2 reads YYREEE (reference sequence). Trimming stripped 5 bases from V and 4 bases from J, with 12 bases between. In nucleotides, the CDR3 is TGTGCCAGCAGGATGACGGGACGCACCGGGGAGCTGTTTTTT. It translates to CASRMTGRTGELFF.

This clonotype was seen ten or more times. This chain uses TRBV5-1 with TRBJ2-1; D is possibly TRBD1 or TRBD2 (5 bases each). Germline CDR1 SGHRS, CDR2 YFSETQ. The length of the CDR3 is 16 residues. V lost 0 bases and J 10 bases, leaving 20 bases between the germline ends. For the CDR3, the DNA is TGCGCCAGCAGCTTGGTGGCGGCCTCCTCGTGGGGGGAGCAGTTCTTC. Its translation is CASSLVAASSWGEQFF. The full variable domain, rest sourced from reference TRBV5-1 and TRBJ2-1, is KAGVTQTPRYLIKTRGQQVTLSCSPISGHRSVSWYQQTPGQGLQFLFEYFSETQRNKGNFPGRFSGRQFSNSRSEMNVSTLELGDSALYLCASSLVAASSWGEQFFGPGTRLTVL.

The chain carries TRBV6-5 and TRBJ1-3; D perhaps matches TRBD1 (5 bases). V was cut by 2 bases and J by 2 bases, with 7 bases left in between. The CDR3 consists of 14 residues. The germline CDR1 and CDR2 sequences are MNHEY and SVGAGI. The CDR3 spells CASSYGQTGNTIYF. CDR3 nucleotide sequence: TGTGCCAGCAGTTACGGACAAACTGGAAACACCATATATTTT.

This chain links TRBV29-1 with TRBJ2-7, with 7 bases that match TRBD2. The J segment lost 5 bases and the V segment lost 5 bases, leaving 6 bases of the junction unmatched. Germline CDR1 is SQVTM and CDR2 is ANQGSEA. CDR3 length: 12 residues. CDR3 nucleotides: TGCAGCGTTATACGCGGGGGAAACGAGCAGTACTTC. This translates into CSVIRGGNEQYF.

This clonotype was seen repeatedly, ten times or more. The chain links TRBV28 to TRBJ1-5; D gene ambiguous. The CDR3 is 14 amino acids. The V gene's germline CDR1 is MDHEN and CDR2 SYDVKM. Trimming cost V 2 bases and J 6 bases, with 11 bases left between them. CDR3: CASSLNGVGQPQHF. CDR3 in DNA: TGTGCCAGCAGTTTAAATGGGGTTGGTCAGCCCCAGCATTTT.

This clonotype came up many times. The rearrangement links TRBV28 to TRBJ2-2; 11 bases align to TRBD2. V trimming: 5 bases; J trimming: 1 base; junction bases outside the gene matches: 21. Germline assignment: CDR1 MDHEN and CDR2 SYDVKM. The CDR3 consists of 22 residues. The CDR3 loop reads CASSPQLTGRPGTSGNTGELFF. Here the CDR3 DNA reads TGTGCCAGCAGTCCTCAACTGACAGGTCGTCCCGGGACTAGCGGGAACACCGGGGAGCTGTTTTTT.